One sample yielded the 18 T cell receptor beta chains listed below, sequenced in a study of shared clonotypes between healthy human individuals. This table comes from immunoSEQ multiplex PCR, and its TCRdb copy is limited to in-frame clones, with some not included. The sample lists around 2,000,000 clones, roughly 91% occurring once. CD45RO-negative, CCR7-selected cells formed the naive CD8 fraction, which excluded terminally differentiated effector memory CD45RA+ cells. The specimen sequenced was naive CD8+ T cells from PBMCs. The receptors here all came from a young man in good health. Some clones in this sample may be carry-over from other donors' samples.

The gene calls are TRBV5-4 and TRBJ1-1; D is uncertain. Germline V gene data show CDR1 as SGHNT and CDR2 as YYREEE (reference sequence). The V gene lost 0 bases and the J gene lost 6 bases, with 12 bases spanning the gap. The CDR3 consists of 14 residues. CDR3 protein: CASSLEGEGAEAFF. The CDR3 nucleotides read TGTGCCAGCAGCTTGGAGGGTGAGGGTGCTGAAGCTTTCTTT.

V and J are TRBV4-3 and TRBJ2-3; D unclear. CDR3 length equals 17 residues. Trimming shortened V by 1 base and J by 8 bases, and 22 bases separated the two germline ends. Germline assignment: CDR1 LGHNA and CDR2 YSLEER. CDR3: CASSQGSTRASMGTQYF. CDR3 sequence (DNA): TGCGCCAGCAGCCAAGGGTCCACCCGGGCGTCCATGGGTACGCAGTATTTT.

The V gene is TRBV5-6, the J gene TRBJ1-4; no definite D call. Between the trimmed V and J ends, which lost 2 bases and 5 bases, there was a span of 10 bases. This CDR3 is 14 amino acids long. Germline lookup yields CDR1 SGHDT and CDR2 YYEEEE. The CDR3, as DNA: TGTGCCAGCAGCTTACGCGGGGAGAATGAAAAACTGTTTTTT. Encoded protein: CASSLRGENEKLFF. The full variable domain, with the rest looked up from reference TRBV5-6 and TRBJ1-4, is DAGVTQSPTHLIKTRGQQVTLRCSPKSGHDTVSWYQQALGQGPQFIFQYYEEEERQRGNFPDRFSGHQFPNYSSELNVNALLLGDSALYLCASSLRGENEKLFFGSGTQLSVL.

This clone has only one observation. V and J are TRBV27 and TRBJ2-1, with 7 bases matching TRBD2. Germline CDR1 MNHEY, CDR2 SMNVEV (reference sequence). Trimming took 2 bases from V and 2 from J; bases not matched to a gene: 3. The CDR3 contains 15 residues. The CDR3 protein is CASSLVAGTYNEQFF. As DNA, the CDR3 is TGTGCCAGCAGTTTAGTAGCGGGCACCTACAATGAGCAGTTCTTC.

This chain links TRBV19 with TRBJ2-7; 7 nucleotides agree with TRBD2. Trimming cost V 8 bases and J 3 bases; bases outside gene matches: 10. Germline CDR1 and CDR2: LNHDA and SQIVND (reference sequence). This CDR3 is built from 14 residues. The CDR3 DNA reads as TGTGCCAGTTCAAGACTAGCTGAGAGCTACGAGCAGTACTTC. Residues: CASSRLAESYEQYF. Combining the CDR3 with reference TRBV19 and TRBJ2-7 gives the whole variable domain DGGITQSPKYLFRKEGQNVTLSCEQNLNHDAMYWYRQDPGQGLRLIYYSQIVNDFQKGDIAEGYSVSREKKESFPLTVTSAQKNPTAFYLCASSRLAESYEQYFGPGTRLTVT.

The rearrangement joins TRBV7-2 to TRBJ1-2; D not certain. Germline V CDR1 and CDR2: SGHTA, FQGNSA. The V end lost 5 bases, the J end lost 4 bases, and 17 bases lay between the germline ends. This CDR3 has 15 residues. The CDR3: CASSHPEAPTYGYTF. In DNA form, the CDR3 reads TGTGCCAGCAGCCATCCGGAGGCTCCGACCTATGGCTACACCTTC. Together with reference TRBV7-2 and TRBJ1-2, the CDR3 gives the full variable domain: GAGVSQSPSNKVTEKGKDVELRCDPISGHTALYWYRQSLGQGLEFLIYFQGNSAPDKSGLPSDRFSAERTGGSVSTLTIQRTQQEDSAVYLCASSHPEAPTYGYTFGSGTRLTVV.

The V gene is TRBV7-2, the J gene TRBJ2-3, with a possible D match to TRBD1 (5 bases). CDR1 is SGHTA and CDR2 is FQGNSA in the germline V gene. The CDR3 totals 18 residues. Trimming removed 5 bases from V and 0 bases from J, with 21 bases in between. The CDR3 loop is CASSTRVDSDPSTDTQYF. In nucleotides, the CDR3 is TGTGCCAGCAGCACCAGGGTTGACAGTGATCCTAGCACAGATACGCAGTATTTT.

This clone has just one count. The chain couples TRBV25-1 to TRBJ2-7, with 8 bases fitting TRBD2. CDR1 and CDR2 (germline): MGHDK, SYGVNS. The junction had 6 bases not matched to a gene; V was cut back by 4 bases and J by 7 bases. The CDR3 sequence is 13 residues long. CDR3: CASSVGIAGEQYF. DNA for the CDR3: TGTGCCAGCAGTGTCGGGATAGCGGGAGAGCAGTACTTC.

This chain's CDR3 is CASSYSQREGYNEQFF. The CDR3 region has the DNA TGTGCCAGCAGTTACTCGCAGCGGGAGGGTTACAATGAGCAGTTCTTC. The chain carries TRBV6-6 and TRBJ2-1; 10 nucleotides line up with TRBD2. Per the germline V gene, CDR1 is MNHNY and CDR2 is SVGAGI (reference sequence). The V gene end was trimmed by 0 bases and the J gene end by 4 bases; junction bases not matched to a gene: 3. The CDR3 length is 16 residues.

This clone occurred a few times. This sequence joins TRBV7-6 and TRBJ1-2, with a tentative D call TRBD1 (6 bases). Deletions cut 0 bases from V and 7 bases from J, with 24 bases between. Looked up from germline, CDR1 is SGHVS and CDR2 is FNYEAQ. The CDR3 has 18 residues. CDR3 residues: CASSLATGSGDPHFGYTF. The CDR3 DNA is TGTGCCAGCAGCTTAGCCACAGGGTCCGGAGATCCCCACTTTGGCTACACCTTC.

V gene TRBV9 combines with J gene TRBJ2-7; D may be TRBD1 (6 bases). There are 17 residues in the CDR3. V lost 0 bases to trimming and J lost 0 bases, with 16 bases between them. Germline CDR1 reads SGDLS; CDR2 reads YYNGEE. CDR3 DNA sequence: TGTGCCAGCAGCGTAGAGGATGAGGGACAATCCTCCTACGAGCAGTACTTC. This sequence encodes CASSVEDEGQSSYEQYF.

The chain carries TRBV27 and TRBJ2-5; 7 bases map to TRBD2. Germline assignment: CDR1 MNHEY and CDR2 SMNVEV (reference sequence). CDR3 length: 14 amino acids. With V trimmed by 6 bases and J by 0 bases, 4 bases remained unmatched. The CDR3 protein is CASRKAGNQETQYF. The CDR3 region has the DNA TGTGCCAGCAGGAAAGCGGGAAACCAAGAGACCCAGTACTTC.

The chain combines TRBV11-2 with TRBJ1-2; 8 positions match TRBD1. The CDR3 loop spans 14 amino acids. Germline CDR1 is SGHAT and CDR2 is FQNNGV. The V segment lost 5 bases and the J segment 7 bases; nucleotides outside the gene matches: 9. The CDR3 coding sequence is TGTGCCAGCAGCGACCGGACAGGGCATTTTGGCTACACCTTC. Translating gives CASSDRTGHFGYTF.

V gene TRBV5-4 combines with J gene TRBJ2-3; D tentatively reads TRBD1 or TRBD2 (5 bases each). Germline values: CDR1 SGHNT, CDR2 YYREEE (reference sequence). The CDR3 is 14 residues long. The germline V and J ends were trimmed by 0 bases and 5 bases, with 10 bases remaining between them. This CDR3 is CASSLVSGLDTQYF. CDR3 DNA: TGTGCCAGCAGCTTGGTTTCGGGGCTAGATACGCAGTATTTT.

The V call is TRBV4-1, the J call TRBJ2-7; 9 bases agree with TRBD2. The CDR3 has 16 amino acids. Germline trimming cut 1 base from V and 4 bases from J; bases unmatched to any gene: 8. Germline CDR1 is MGHRA and CDR2 is YSYEKL. CDR3 DNA: TGCGCCAGCAGCCAAGCCGGAATAGCGGGAGCGTACGAGCAGTACTTC. Translating gives CASSQAGIAGAYEQYF.

The chain couples TRBV27 to TRBJ1-1; no definite D call. V was shortened by 0 bases and J by 9 bases, with 11 bases between the two germline ends. CDR1 and CDR2 from the germline V gene are MNHEY and SMNVEV (reference sequence). This CDR3 spans 13 amino acids. CDR3 protein: CASSLSVLEKAFF. The CDR3 DNA follows: TGTGCCAGCAGTTTATCGGTTTTAGAAAAAGCTTTCTTT.

This chain joins TRBV19 and TRBJ2-5; maybe TRBD2 (5 bases). Germline CDR1 LNHDA, CDR2 SQIVND (reference sequence). Between the trimmed V and J ends, which lost 1 base and 0 bases, there was a span of 9 bases. CDR3 length: 15 amino acids. The CDR3 DNA follows: TGTGCCAGTAGTATAGTGCCGGGAAACCAAGAGACCCAGTACTTC. This translates into CASSIVPGNQETQYF.

CDR3: CASSDRGAAKNIQYF. Written as DNA, the CDR3 is TGTGCCAGCAGTGACAGGGGGGCGGCCAAAAACATTCAGTACTTC. V and J are TRBV2 and TRBJ2-4, with a tentative D call TRBD1 (7 bases). The germline gives CDR1 SNHLY, CDR2 FYNNEI. Trimming stripped 3 bases from V and 1 base from J, with 10 bases between. This CDR3 has 15 amino acids.